A single sample gave rise to the 24 T cell receptor beta chains below, sequenced in a study of vaccination effects on CD4 cells after COVID-19. Between days 9 and 10 of culture, CD4+ T cells were separated out. Here immunoSEQ multiplex PCR was the method, and the copy in TCRdb shows in-frame clones only, minus some. The sample carries 37,000 or so clones, 55% to 80% recorded once. These receptors lack a known antigen. Sample: CD4+ T cells from PBMCs cultured without peptide, taken before COVID-19 vaccination. These receptors all come from a human donor who received a COVID-19 vaccine.

The V gene is TRBV3-1 (or the pseudogene TRBV3-2), the J gene TRBJ1-1, with D tentatively TRBD1 (6 bases). Trimming removed 0 bases at V and 3 bases at J, with 11 bases between. Germline loops: CDR1 LGHDT, CDR2 YNNKEL (reference sequence). This CDR3 is 15 amino acids long. DNA for the CDR3: TGTGCCAGCAGCCAAGATAACGGACAGTACACTGAAGCTTTCTTT. Encoded protein: CASSQDNGQYTEAFF.

CDR3 sequence reads: CASSRTGGDGYTF. CDR3 nucleotide sequence: TGTGCCAGCAGCCGGACAGGGGGCGATGGCTACACCTTC. V is TRBV6-5 and J is TRBJ1-2; 11 bases are a match to TRBD1. V lost 6 bases to trimming and J lost 6 bases; unmatched junction nucleotides: 3. Germline loops: CDR1 MNHEY, CDR2 SVGAGI. The CDR3 length is 13 residues.

This clone turned up a few times. This CDR3 reads CASSYWAGDTRGEQYF. Written as DNA, the CDR3 is TGTGCCAGCAGTTACTGGGCGGGGGACACGAGAGGAGAGCAGTACTTC. V gene TRBV6-5 combines with J gene TRBJ2-7; weak D call: TRBD2 (7 bases). The V end was cut by 1 base, the J end by 7 bases, with 20 bases between. The CDR3 is 16 residues long. Germline V gene lookup returns CDR1 MNHEY and CDR2 SVGAGI.

The CDR3 DNA is TGTGCCAGCACAAATCCAGGGTTGGGATACACCTTC. It specifies CASTNPGLGYTF. The genes are TRBV10-3 and TRBJ1-2; the D gene is possibly TRBD1 (5 bases). The V and J ends lost 10 bases and 11 bases respectively, with 20 bases between them. Germline loops: CDR1 ENHRY, CDR2 SYGVKD. The CDR3 has 12 residues.

The chain carries TRBV7-9 and TRBJ2-2; D gene uncertain. The germline gives CDR1 SEHNR, CDR2 FQNEAQ (reference sequence). This CDR3 contains 15 residues. V shed 0 bases and J shed 3 bases, with 8 bases lying between them. For the CDR3, the DNA is TGTGCCAGCAGCTTAGCAGTTCGGGACACCGGGGAGCTGTTTTTT. This gives the protein CASSLAVRDTGELFF.

The chain recombines TRBV3-1 (or the pseudogene TRBV3-2) with TRBJ1-6; D might be TRBD1 (6 bases). Germline loops: CDR1 LGHDT, CDR2 YNNKEL (reference sequence). The CDR3 has 14 residues. Trimming left V 5 bases short and J 7 bases short, with 12 bases between. Here the CDR3 DNA reads TGTGCCAGCAGCTCCGGGACAAGAAATTCACCCCTCCACTTT. It codes for CASSSGTRNSPLHF.

The rearrangement links TRBV13 to TRBJ1-3; D call uncertain. The germline V and J ends were trimmed by 2 bases and 2 bases, with 1 base remaining between them. There are 12 residues in the CDR3. Germline CDR1 and CDR2: PRHDT and FYEKMQ (reference sequence). The CDR3 loop reads CASSLPGNTIYF. CDR3 DNA: TGTGCCAGCAGCTTACCTGGAAACACCATATATTTT.

The count of this clone is one. This chain joins TRBV3-1 (or the pseudogene TRBV3-2) and TRBJ2-7; 7 bases fit TRBD1. The germline gives CDR1 LGHDT, CDR2 YNNKEL (reference sequence). The CDR3 has 13 amino acids. V shed 5 bases and J 5 bases; nucleotides not matched to a gene: 6. The CDR3 DNA is TGTGCCAGCAGCTATACAGGGGAGAACGAGCAGTACTTC. Protein product: CASSYTGENEQYF.

This chain joins TRBV3-1 (or the pseudogene TRBV3-2) and TRBJ1-1; D is unclear. V gave up 5 bases and J gave up 8 bases, with 18 bases separating them. This CDR3 spans 14 amino acids. CDR1 is LGHDT, CDR2 YNNKEL, per germline (reference sequence). The CDR3 region has the DNA TGTGCCAGCAGCTTCCTATCCCCCACGGAAGAAGCTTTCTTT. Its protein product is CASSFLSPTEEAFF.

The chain combines TRBV5-1 with TRBJ1-2; 7 positions agree with TRBD1. The CDR3 has 15 amino acids. Germline V CDR1 and CDR2: SGHRS, YFSETQ. V shed 5 bases and J 0 bases; nucleotides not matched to a gene: 7. DNA of the CDR3: TGCGCCAGCAGGGCCGGGACAGAACCTAACTATGGCTACACCTTC. Residues: CASRAGTEPNYGYTF.

The V call is TRBV6-5, the J call TRBJ1-1; D may be TRBD1 (6 bases). The CDR3 length is 14 residues. Deletions cut 6 bases from V and 5 bases from J, with 16 bases between. Germline loops: CDR1 MNHEY, CDR2 SVGAGI. The CDR3, as DNA: TGTGCCAGCAGCGCCGAGGGGGTGGGGACTGAAGCTTTCTTT. This sequence encodes CASSAEGVGTEAFF.

Note on this clone: Other DNA sequences in this sample translate to the same CDR3. J is TRBJ2-7 and V is TRBV3-1 (or the pseudogene TRBV3-2); D remains ambiguous. This CDR3 is built from 14 residues. The V and J ends lost 0 bases and 0 bases respectively, with 6 bases between them. CDR1 and CDR2 (germline): LGHDT, YNNKEL (reference sequence). The CDR3 loop is CASSQEGSSYEQYF. The CDR3 bases are TGTGCCAGCAGCCAAGAGGGCAGCTCCTACGAGCAGTACTTC.

The chain uses TRBV12-5 and TRBJ2-3; 8 bases are a match to TRBD1. With V trimmed by 4 bases and J by 5 bases, 8 bases remained unmatched. In germline, CDR1 is LGHNT, CDR2 FRNRAP. The CDR3 is 15 amino acids. Here the CDR3 DNA reads TGTGCTAGTGGTTCCAAGGACAGGGTAGGAGATACGCAGTATTTT. It yields the protein CASGSKDRVGDTQYF.

A few counts support this clone. This chain uses TRBV25-1 with TRBJ1-1; 7 bases are shared with TRBD1. Trimming cost V 7 bases and J 5 bases; bases outside gene matches: 7. This CDR3 contains 13 residues. The germline gives CDR1 MGHDK, CDR2 SYGVNS. CDR3 sequence (DNA): TGTGCCAGCAACGAGGGGGCGGGGACTGAAGCTTTCTTT. This translates into CASNEGAGTEAFF.

Here the CDR3 reads CASRGGVKGGPGDTQYF. The CDR3 bases are TGTGCCAGCAGAGGGGGTGTGAAGGGAGGGCCTGGAGATACGCAGTATTTT. The chain carries TRBV13 and TRBJ2-3, with a tentative D call TRBD2 (7 bases). V was cut by 6 bases and J by 5 bases, with 24 bases left in between. This CDR3 is built from 17 residues. CDR1 and CDR2 (germline): PRHDT, FYEKMQ (reference sequence).

This clone appeared once. V is TRBV27 and J is TRBJ2-7; D is perhaps TRBD1 or TRBD2 (5 bases each). With 6 bases removed from V and 9 bases from J, the gap between germline ends came to 18 bases. The CDR3 consists of 13 residues. CDR1 is MNHEY, CDR2 SMNVEV, per germline (reference sequence). The chain's CDR3 is CASRGTAGDGQYF. The CDR3 DNA follows: TGTGCCAGCAGGGGGACGGCCGGGGACGGGCAGTACTTC.

For this clone: The sample carries other DNA sequences with the same CDR3. The J gene is TRBJ2-7, the V gene TRBV5-4; 9 bases are a match to TRBD2. Germline trimming cut 2 bases from V and 0 bases from J; bases unmatched to any gene: 6. Germline V gene data show CDR1 as SGHNT and CDR2 as YYREEE (reference sequence). CDR3 length: 16 amino acids. CDR3 sequence reads: CASSLGRGGSSYEQYF. CDR3 DNA sequence: TGTGCCAGCAGCTTAGGGCGGGGGGGGAGCTCCTACGAGCAGTACTTC.

This clone was observed a few times. This sample also contains other DNA sequences that code for the same CDR3. The CDR3 bases are TGTGCCAGTAGTATTCGAGGGTCAACTTATCAGCCCCAGCATTTT. It codes for CASSIRGSTYQPQHF. The gene calls are TRBV19 and TRBJ1-5; the D is unclear. The CDR3 covers 15 residues. V shed 3 bases and J shed 5 bases, with 14 bases lying between them. CDR1 and CDR2 (germline): LNHDA, SQIVND (reference sequence).

CDR3 coding DNA: TGTGCCAGTAGTCCTCCAACAGGGTACGAGCAGTACTTC. Translating it yields CASSPPTGYEQYF. The chain joins TRBV19 to TRBJ2-7; D may be TRBD1 (6 bases). V dropped 5 bases and J dropped 4 bases, with 12 bases sitting between them. The CDR3 extends over 13 amino acids. Germline CDR1 is LNHDA and CDR2 is SQIVND (reference sequence).

The chain recombines TRBV9 with TRBJ1-3, with D unclear. The CDR3 has 15 residues. The V gene lost 0 bases and the J gene lost 4 bases, with 11 bases spanning the gap. CDR1 is SGDLS, CDR2 YYNGEE, per germline. CDR3 coding DNA: TGTGCCAGCAGCGTAGTCGGGTCGAGCGGAAACACCATATATTTT. This sequence encodes CASSVVGSSGNTIYF.

This clone was observed a handful of times. The J gene is TRBJ1-2, the V gene TRBV10-3; D remains ambiguous. V was pared by 0 bases and J by 6 bases, with 5 bases between. The germline gives CDR1 ENHRY, CDR2 SYGVKD. The length of the CDR3 is 12 residues. The CDR3 loop reads CAISESTDGYTF. CDR3 in DNA: TGTGCCATCAGTGAGTCGACGGATGGCTACACCTTC.

The chain has TRBV20-1 and TRBJ2-3; D remains ambiguous. Germline CDR1 DFQATT, CDR2 SNEGSKA (reference sequence). This CDR3 has 13 residues. V was shortened by 3 bases and J by 2 bases, with 9 bases between the two germline ends. This CDR3 reads CSASWRPTDTQYF. CDR3 sequence (DNA): TGCAGTGCTAGTTGGCGGCCCACAGATACGCAGTATTTT.

Comment on this clone: One end of the junction is discordant with germline, which a read error may explain. The rearrangement links TRBV27 to TRBJ1-1; D possibly corresponds to TRBD1 (6 bases). CDR3 length: 15 residues. Germline V gene data show CDR1 as MNHEY and CDR2 as SMNVEV (reference sequence). CDR3 sequence reads: CASSLSNQRTAEAFF. CDR3 in DNA: TGTGCCAGCAGTCTATCCAACCAACGGACAGCTGAAGCTTTCTTT.

The gene calls are TRBV5-1 and TRBJ1-4; perhaps TRBD1 as D (5 bases). Trimming shortened V by 1 base and J by 6 bases, and 13 bases separated the two germline ends. This CDR3 comprises 15 residues. The germline CDR1 and CDR2 sequences are SGHRS and YFSETQ. CDR3: CASSLFPGADEKLFF. CDR3 sequence (DNA): TGCGCCAGCAGCTTGTTTCCCGGGGCCGATGAAAAACTGTTTTTT.